These T cell receptor beta chains were read from a single sample in a study of cytomegalovirus exposure and HLA in healthy donors. The repertoire was sequenced with immunoSEQ multiplex PCR; TCRdb's copy has only in-frame clones and lacks some. This sample has approximately 130,000 clones, with 85% to 90% found just once. Sequencing used PBMCs. The source of these receptors is a woman between 18 and 29 years old in good health and CMV-seronegative. The conserved cysteine and the conserved F or W are not part of the CDR3 here. Size is stated for part of the rows, as once, few or many counts, or as a class when the clone is expanded.

cdr3_aa: ASRGTASEQY; v_call: TRBV19; j_call: TRBJ2-7; clone_size: .
cdr3_aa: ASSGGTGFPYEQY; v_call: TRBV25-1; j_call: TRBJ2-7; clone_size: .
cdr3_aa: ASSTTNVLGAHEQY; v_call: TRBV13; j_call: TRBJ2-7; clone_size: .
cdr3_aa: ASARGAVQETQY; v_call: TRBV19; j_call: TRBJ2-5; clone_size: .
cdr3_aa: ASRTAGGSTDTQY; v_call: TRBV10-2; j_call: TRBJ2-3; clone_size: .
cdr3_aa: ASSQSQGFTGQPQH; v_call: TRBV4-1; j_call: TRBJ1-5; clone_size: .
cdr3_aa: ASRGTGGGHYGYT; v_call: TRBV5-6; j_call: TRBJ1-2; clone_size: .
cdr3_aa: ASSVESGGGVGTDTQY; v_call: TRBV9; j_call: TRBJ2-3; clone_size: once
cdr3_aa: ASTPGQLVTGGYT; v_call: TRBV6-1; j_call: TRBJ1-2; clone_size: few
cdr3_aa: ASSQRTGRLAPY; v_call: TRBV7-2; j_call: TRBJ2-5; clone_size: .
cdr3_aa: ASSTGLAEYNEQF; v_call: TRBV18; j_call: TRBJ2-1; clone_size: once
cdr3_aa: SVTRDRGTQY; v_call: TRBV29-1; j_call: TRBJ2-5; clone_size: once
cdr3_aa: ASSPDLTGELF; v_call: TRBV7-9; j_call: TRBJ2-2; clone_size: few
cdr3_aa: ASSQEEGQEQETQY; v_call: TRBV4-3; j_call: TRBJ2-5; clone_size: .
cdr3_aa: ASNPPGQSTYEQY; v_call: TRBV28; j_call: TRBJ2-7; clone_size: .
cdr3_aa: ASTPERSDNEQF; v_call: TRBV7-9; j_call: TRBJ2-1; clone_size: .
cdr3_aa: ASSLDSSGAEGGQF; v_call: TRBV7-7; j_call: TRBJ2-1; clone_size: .
cdr3_aa: AISRQGGPYEQY; v_call: TRBV10-3; j_call: TRBJ2-7; clone_size: .
cdr3_aa: ASSQNAAARTGELF; v_call: TRBV4-1; j_call: TRBJ2-2; clone_size: .
cdr3_aa: ASSFFQGFGNTIY; v_call: TRBV11-2; j_call: TRBJ1-3; clone_size: .
cdr3_aa: ASRWGGMGEMNTEAF; v_call: TRBV10-1; j_call: TRBJ1-1; clone_size: .
cdr3_aa: ATSRDRGAQPQH; v_call: TRBV15; j_call: TRBJ1-5; clone_size: .
cdr3_aa: ASRGRDSPTDTQY; v_call: TRBV19; j_call: TRBJ2-3; clone_size: .
cdr3_aa: AWVRGNSYNEQF; v_call: TRBV30; j_call: TRBJ2-1; clone_size: .
cdr3_aa: ASSSRSDQGALLMGTEAF; v_call: TRBV9; j_call: TRBJ1-1; clone_size: .
cdr3_aa: ASSQVRGTSEKLF; v_call: TRBV14; j_call: TRBJ1-4; clone_size: .
cdr3_aa: ASKGLANEKLF; v_call: TRBV5-1; j_call: TRBJ1-4; clone_size: few
cdr3_aa: ASSLTGNTEAF; v_call: TRBV28; j_call: TRBJ1-1; clone_size: .
cdr3_aa: ASSPPSEQGRQPQH; v_call: TRBV18; j_call: TRBJ1-5; clone_size: .
cdr3_aa: AIKAGGNSPLH; v_call: TRBV10-3; j_call: TRBJ1-6; clone_size: .
cdr3_aa: ASSLAPSGDYEQY; v_call: TRBV5-1; j_call: TRBJ2-7; clone_size: .
cdr3_aa: ASSEAALGNTIY; v_call: TRBV2; j_call: TRBJ1-3; clone_size: once
cdr3_aa: ASNPGLGREQF; v_call: TRBV6-5; j_call: TRBJ2-1; clone_size: .
cdr3_aa: ASSSGPGQGTAGANVLT; v_call: TRBV23-1; j_call: TRBJ2-6; clone_size: .
cdr3_aa: ASSEIGGVPDTQY; v_call: TRBV2; j_call: TRBJ2-3; clone_size: once
cdr3_aa: AQSRPTGVNEKLF; v_call: TRBV30; j_call: TRBJ1-4; clone_size: .
cdr3_aa: ASSSGDRFMDEQY; v_call: TRBV7-6; j_call: TRBJ2-7; clone_size: few
cdr3_aa: ASSYLRRGDDSPLH; v_call: TRBV6-5; j_call: TRBJ1-6; clone_size: few
cdr3_aa: ASSPPVRGPNTGELF; v_call: TRBV18; j_call: TRBJ2-2; clone_size: .
cdr3_aa: ASSNRGINYGYT; v_call: TRBV2; j_call: TRBJ1-2; clone_size: .
cdr3_aa: ASSSSAYLGTLGSSYEQY; v_call: TRBV13; j_call: TRBJ2-7; clone_size: .
cdr3_aa: ASSLVIRQTTNEKLF; v_call: TRBV7-8; j_call: TRBJ1-4; clone_size: .
cdr3_aa: ASSLSRGNQPQH; v_call: TRBV7-8; j_call: TRBJ1-5; clone_size: .
cdr3_aa: ASSQREGSRDRRETQY; v_call: TRBV28; j_call: TRBJ2-5; clone_size: .
cdr3_aa: ASSDRVAGELF; v_call: TRBV11-2; j_call: TRBJ2-2; clone_size: .
cdr3_aa: ASSLNMGLAGSLNEQF; v_call: TRBV27; j_call: TRBJ2-1; clone_size: .
cdr3_aa: ASSSLKSSYEQY; v_call: TRBV27; j_call: TRBJ2-7; clone_size: once
cdr3_aa: ASSKDRDPGELF; v_call: TRBV27; j_call: TRBJ2-2; clone_size: .
cdr3_aa: ASSRTGQGVITGELF; v_call: TRBV4-3; j_call: TRBJ2-2; clone_size: .
cdr3_aa: ASSLEPGVSNQPQH; v_call: TRBV5-1; j_call: TRBJ1-5; clone_size: .
cdr3_aa: AWSRDSGSGNTIY; v_call: TRBV30; j_call: TRBJ1-3; clone_size: .
cdr3_aa: ASSSGGGNSYNEQF; v_call: TRBV5-1; j_call: TRBJ2-1; clone_size: .
cdr3_aa: ASSRLPGLAGESSYNEQF; v_call: TRBV27; j_call: TRBJ2-1; clone_size: .
cdr3_aa: ASSWGTGTNTEAF; v_call: TRBV5-6; j_call: TRBJ1-1; clone_size: .